The clone carrying this T cell receptor (beta chain) has more than one count but fewer than ten. The CDR3 extends over 14 amino acids. V lost 3 bases, J lost 1 base, and 8 bases lay in between. Germline CDR1 and CDR2: SGHRS and YFSETQ. This record comes from a study of T cells in Graves' hyperthyroidism and ophthalmopathy. Stable Graves' hyperthyroidism denoted no ophthalmopathy progression over 18 months. Fresh peripheral blood, approximately 10 ml, yielded the PBMCs. Researchers amplified the TCR beta CDR3 regions from RNA transcripts. The HTBI primer set drove a first-round RT-PCR of the TCR CDR3. MiXCR, applied by TCRdb to the multiplex PCR reads, yields one record per CDR3 protein. The table lists hundreds of thousands of distinct CDR3 sequences, around 13% of them singletons.

This sequence was found in a woman aged 25 to 39 with Graves' hyperthyroidism. Sequencing was carried out using blood. This chain connects TRBV5-1 to TRBJ1-3; D not resolved. The CDR3 reads CASSWGSSGNTIYF. The CDR3 nucleotides are TGCGCCAGCAGCTGGGGATCGTCTGGAAACACCATATATTTT.